This TCR beta chain was sequenced during a study of blood T cell repertoires in COVID-19. The data were produced by immunoSEQ multiplex PCR, yet TCRdb's version contains in-frame clones alone and is incomplete. The sample carries some 150,000 clones, more than 70% recorded once. The CDR3 covers 15 residues. J was trimmed by 3 bases and V by 2 bases; bases with no gene match: 4. CDR1 is GTSNPN and CDR2 is SVGIG in the germline V gene (reference sequence). Input material: PBMCs or T cells enriched from blood (not recorded which). The TCR comes from a woman between 50 and 59 years old in a cohort exposed to, infected with or recovered from COVID-19 (not recorded which). This chain uses TRBV30 with TRBJ1-6, with 7 nucleotides matching TRBD1. The CDR3 region has the DNA TGTGCCTGGAGTAGGGGGCCTTTCTATAATTCACCCCTCCACTTT. This encodes CAWSRGPFYNSPLHF. Using reference TRBV30 and TRBJ1-6 for the parts outside the CDR3, the full variable domain is SQTIHQWPATLVQPVGSPLSLECTVEGTSNPNLYWYRQAAGRGLQLLFYSVGIGQISSEVPQNLSASRPQDRQFILSSKKLLLSDSGFYLCAWSRGPFYNSPLHFGNGTRLTVT.